This T cell receptor (beta chain) was identified during a study of blood T cell repertoires in COVID-19. Libraries were prepared by immunoSEQ multiplex PCR; TCRdb keeps only in-frame clonotypes and omits some of them. The table includes approximately 230,000 clones, about nine tenths detected once. V lost 3 bases, J lost 4 bases, and 12 bases lay in between. Germline CDR1 reads LNHDA; CDR2 reads SQIVND (reference sequence). This CDR3 spans 14 amino acids. The chain couples TRBV19 to TRBJ1-1, with D tentatively TRBD1 (5 bases). This clonotype was obtained from a man aged 25-45 years who had recovered from COVID-19. Sequencing was done on a sample of peripheral blood. CDR3 sequence: CASSIGGGTTEAFF. DNA for the CDR3: TGTGCCAGTAGTATTGGGGGAGGGACCACTGAAGCTTTCTTT.